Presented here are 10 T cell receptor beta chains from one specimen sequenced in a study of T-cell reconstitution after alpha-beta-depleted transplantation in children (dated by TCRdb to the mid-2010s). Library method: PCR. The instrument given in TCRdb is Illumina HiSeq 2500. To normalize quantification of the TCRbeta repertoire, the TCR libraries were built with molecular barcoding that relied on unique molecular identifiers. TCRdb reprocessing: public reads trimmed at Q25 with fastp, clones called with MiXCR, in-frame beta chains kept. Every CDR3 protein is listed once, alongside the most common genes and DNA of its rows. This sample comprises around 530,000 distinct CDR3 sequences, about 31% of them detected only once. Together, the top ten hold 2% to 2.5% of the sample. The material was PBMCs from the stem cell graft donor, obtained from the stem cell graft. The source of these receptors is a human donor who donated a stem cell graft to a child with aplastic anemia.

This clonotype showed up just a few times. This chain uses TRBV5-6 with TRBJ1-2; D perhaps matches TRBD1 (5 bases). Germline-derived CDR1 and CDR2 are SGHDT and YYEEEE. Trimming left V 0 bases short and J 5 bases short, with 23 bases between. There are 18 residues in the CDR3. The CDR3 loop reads CASSLGQGGPHGRYGYTF. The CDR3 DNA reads TGTGCCAGCAGCTTGGGGCAGGGAGGCCCCCATGGCCGGTATGGCTACACCTTC.

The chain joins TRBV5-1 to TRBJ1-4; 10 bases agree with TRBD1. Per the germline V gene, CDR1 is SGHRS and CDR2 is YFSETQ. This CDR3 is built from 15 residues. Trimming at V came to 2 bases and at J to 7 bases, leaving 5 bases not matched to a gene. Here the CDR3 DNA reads TGCGCCAGCAGCTTTGGACAGGGGGGAGGTGAAAAACTGTTTTTT. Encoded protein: CASSFGQGGGEKLFF.

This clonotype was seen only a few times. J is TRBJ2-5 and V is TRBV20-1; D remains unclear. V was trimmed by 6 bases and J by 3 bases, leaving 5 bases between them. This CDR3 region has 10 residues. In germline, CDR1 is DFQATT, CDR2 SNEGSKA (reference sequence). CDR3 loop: CSAIKETQYF. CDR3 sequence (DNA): TGCAGTGCCATTAAAGAGACCCAGTACTTC.

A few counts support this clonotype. CDR3 DNA sequence: TGCGCCAGCAGCTTTAGCGGGAGCACCGGGGAGCTGTTTTTT. It is translated as CASSFSGSTGELFF. The chain joins TRBV5-1 to TRBJ2-2, with TRBD2 matching over 9 bases. V lost 2 bases, J lost 4 bases, and 0 bases stayed unmatched. This CDR3 is built from 14 residues. CDR1 is SGHRS and CDR2 is YFSETQ in the germline V gene. Variable domain in full (rest from reference TRBV5-1 and TRBJ2-2): KAGVTQTPRYLIKTRGQQVTLSCSPISGHRSVSWYQQTPGQGLQFLFEYFSETQRNKGNFPGRFSGRQFSNSRSEMNVSTLELGDSALYLCASSFSGSTGELFFGEGSRLTVL.

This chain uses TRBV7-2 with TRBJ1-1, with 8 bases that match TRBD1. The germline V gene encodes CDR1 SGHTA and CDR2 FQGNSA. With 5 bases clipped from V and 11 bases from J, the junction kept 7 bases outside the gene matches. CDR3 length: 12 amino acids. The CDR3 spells CASSPDRENAFF. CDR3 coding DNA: TGTGCCAGCAGCCCGGACAGGGAAAACGCTTTCTTT.

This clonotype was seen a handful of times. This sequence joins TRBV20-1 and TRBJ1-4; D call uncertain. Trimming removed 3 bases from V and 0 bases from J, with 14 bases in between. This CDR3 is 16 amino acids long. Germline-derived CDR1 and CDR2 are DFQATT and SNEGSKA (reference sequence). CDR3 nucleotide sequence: TGCAGTGCTAGTCCGGCAGGTTATGCAACTAATGAAAAACTGTTTTTT. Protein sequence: CSASPAGYATNEKLFF.

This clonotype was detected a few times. CDR3 residues: CACAGGLALEDTQYF. The DNA of the CDR3 is TGTGCCTGCGCTGGCGGACTAGCATTGGAAGATACGCAGTATTTT. V and J are TRBV30 and TRBJ2-3; 8 positions match TRBD2. J gave up 5 bases and V 6 bases, and 13 bases lay outside the gene matches. The CDR3 is 15 residues long. From germline, CDR1 is GTSNPN and CDR2 SVGIG (reference sequence).

The CDR3 loop reads CASSPMSGRLYNEQFF. CDR3 nucleotides: TGTGCCAGCAGCCCGATGAGCGGGAGGCTCTACAATGAGCAGTTCTTC. The V and J genes are TRBV11-2 and TRBJ2-1; 9 nucleotides agree with TRBD2. This CDR3 contains 16 residues. Unmatched junction bases numbered 8, after V lost 5 bases and J lost 3 bases. CDR1 and CDR2 from the germline V gene are SGHAT and FQNNGV.

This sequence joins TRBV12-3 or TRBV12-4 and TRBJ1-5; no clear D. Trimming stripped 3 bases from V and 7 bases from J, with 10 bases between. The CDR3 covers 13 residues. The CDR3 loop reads CASSFLGPQPQHF. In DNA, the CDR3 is TGTGCCAGCAGTTTTTTAGGGCCCCAGCCCCAGCATTTT.

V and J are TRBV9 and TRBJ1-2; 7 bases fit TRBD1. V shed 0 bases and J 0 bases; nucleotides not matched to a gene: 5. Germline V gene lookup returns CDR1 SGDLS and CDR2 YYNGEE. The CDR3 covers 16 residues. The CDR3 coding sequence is TGTGCCAGCAGCGTAGACAGGGGCCAGACTAACTATGGCTACACCTTC. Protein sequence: CASSVDRGQTNYGYTF.